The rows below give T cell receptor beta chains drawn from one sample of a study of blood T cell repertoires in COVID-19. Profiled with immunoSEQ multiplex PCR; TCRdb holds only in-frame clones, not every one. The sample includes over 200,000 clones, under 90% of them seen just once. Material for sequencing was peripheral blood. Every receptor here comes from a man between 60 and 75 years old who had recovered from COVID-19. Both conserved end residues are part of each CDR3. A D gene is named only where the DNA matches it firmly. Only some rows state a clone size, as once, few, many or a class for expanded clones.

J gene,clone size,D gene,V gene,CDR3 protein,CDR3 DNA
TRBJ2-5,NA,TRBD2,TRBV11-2,CASSSGGGQETQYF,TGTGCCAGCAGCTCGGGCGGGGGCCAAGAGACCCAGTACTTC
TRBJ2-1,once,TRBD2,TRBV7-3,CASSPKAGTSGGYNEQFF,TGTGCCAGCAGCCCCAAAGCCGGGACTAGCGGGGGATACAATGAGCAGTTCTTC
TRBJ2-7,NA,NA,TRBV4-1,CASSQGPGYSLDEQYF,TGCGCCAGCAGCCAAGGCCCCGGTTACTCCCTGGACGAGCAGTACTTC
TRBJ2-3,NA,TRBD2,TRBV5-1,CASSSGGSAGVDTQYF,TGCGCCAGCAGCTCGGGAGGGAGCGCGGGGGTAGATACGCAGTATTTT
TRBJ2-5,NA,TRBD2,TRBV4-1,CASSHNYASGSWRETQYF,TGCGCCAGCAGCCATAATTACGCTAGCGGGAGTTGGAGAGAGACCCAGTACTTC
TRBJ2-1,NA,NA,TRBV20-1,CSASRDWRGNEQFF,TGCAGTGCTAGTAGGGACTGGCGTGGCAATGAGCAGTTCTTC
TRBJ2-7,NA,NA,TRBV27,CASRLGRSPSYEQYF,TGTGCCAGCAGACTAGGACGATCACCCTCCTACGAGCAGTACTTC
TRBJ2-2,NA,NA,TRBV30,CAWIKGHLNTGELFF,TGTGCCTGGATAAAGGGACACTTGAACACCGGGGAGCTGTTTTTT
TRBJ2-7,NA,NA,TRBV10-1,CASSEEQQGKYEQYF,TGCGCCAGCAGTGAGGAACAGCAGGGAAAGTACGAGCAGTACTTC
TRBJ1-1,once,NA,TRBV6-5,CASSPTDRINTEAFF,TGTGCCAGCAGCCCGACGGACAGAATAAACACTGAAGCTTTCTTT
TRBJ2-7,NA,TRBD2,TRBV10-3,CAISLAGEAYEQYF,TGTGCCATCAGCTTAGCGGGAGAGGCCTACGAGCAGTACTTC
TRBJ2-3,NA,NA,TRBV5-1,CASSPEGVISTDTQYF,TGCGCCAGCAGCCCCGAGGGAGTTATTAGCACAGATACGCAGTATTTT
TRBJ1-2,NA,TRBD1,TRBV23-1,CASSQNVRDRVYGYTF,TGCGCCAGCAGCCAGAACGTCCGGGACAGGGTCTATGGCTACACCTTC
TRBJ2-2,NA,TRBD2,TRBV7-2,CASSLFGGGLAGVELFF,TGTGCCAGCAGCTTATTTGGGGGGGGACTAGCGGGAGTGGAGCTGTTTTTT
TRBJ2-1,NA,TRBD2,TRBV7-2,CASSFSVTSGYNEQFF,TGTGCCAGCAGCTTCTCCGTGACTAGCGGCTACAATGAGCAGTTCTTC
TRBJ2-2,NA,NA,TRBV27,CASSPARNGELFF,TGTGCCAGCAGTCCCGCTAGGAACGGGGAGCTGTTTTTT
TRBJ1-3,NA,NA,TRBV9,CASSPRVGETGNTIYF,TGTGCCAGCAGCCCCCGCGTCGGGGAGACAGGAAACACCATATATTTT
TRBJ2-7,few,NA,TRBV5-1,CASSLGPPTGYEQYF,TGCGCCAGCAGCTTGGGACCCCCTACGGGGTACGAGCAGTACTTC
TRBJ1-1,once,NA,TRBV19,CASSIQGNTEAFF,TGTGCCAGTAGTATTCAGGGAAACACTGAAGCTTTCTTT
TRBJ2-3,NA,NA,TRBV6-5,CASSLLGQQDTQYF,TGTGCCAGCAGTTTACTTGGACAGCAGGATACGCAGTATTTT
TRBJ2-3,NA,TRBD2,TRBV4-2,CASSQNSGTTDTQYF,TGTGCCAGCAGCCAAAATAGCGGGACTACAGATACGCAGTATTTT
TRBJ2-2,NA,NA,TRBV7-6,CASSLNQRGTGELFF,TGTGCCAGCAGCTTAAACCAAAGGGGAACCGGGGAGCTGTTTTTT
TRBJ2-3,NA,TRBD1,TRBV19,CASSLLMGQGSDTQYF,TGTGCCAGTAGTCTCCTCATGGGACAGGGGTCAGATACGCAGTATTTT
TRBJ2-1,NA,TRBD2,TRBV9,CASSVGYMNIVGTSGYNEQFF,TGTGCCAGCAGCGTAGGGTATATGAACATTGTGGGGACTAGCGGATACAATGAGCAGTTCTTC
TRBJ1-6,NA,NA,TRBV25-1,CASSDQQGHNSPLHF,TGTGCCAGCAGTGACCAACAGGGACACAATTCACCCCTCCACTTT
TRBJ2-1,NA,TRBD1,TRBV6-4,CASSISRDSYNEQFF,TGTGCCAGCAGTATTAGTCGGGACAGCTACAATGAGCAGTTCTTC
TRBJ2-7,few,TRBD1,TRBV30,CAWNGDRDSEQYF,TGTGCCTGGAATGGGGACAGGGATTCCGAGCAGTACTTC
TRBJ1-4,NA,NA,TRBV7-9,CASSLRQGDEKLFF,TGTGCCAGCAGCTTAAGGCAGGGTGATGAAAAACTGTTTTTT
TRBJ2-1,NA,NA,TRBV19,CATDSVIGEQFF,TGTGCCACCGATAGCGTAATAGGTGAGCAGTTCTTC
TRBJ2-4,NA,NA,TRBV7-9,CASSAFLDIQYF,TGTGCCAGCAGCGCGTTCTTGGACATTCAGTACTTC
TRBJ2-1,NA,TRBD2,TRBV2,CASSPYSGGAGYEQFF,TGTGCCAGCAGCCCGTATAGCGGGGGGGCGGGGTATGAGCAGTTCTTC
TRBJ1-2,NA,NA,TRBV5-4,CASSAPVNNYGYTF,TGTGCCAGCAGCGCCCCAGTCAATAACTATGGCTACACCTTC
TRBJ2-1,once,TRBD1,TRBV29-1,CSVATGTGGDEQFF,TGCAGCGTCGCAACCGGGACAGGGGGTGATGAGCAGTTCTTC
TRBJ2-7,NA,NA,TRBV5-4,CASSPTGSSYEQYF,TGTGCCAGCAGCCCCACAGGAAGCTCCTACGAGCAGTACTTC
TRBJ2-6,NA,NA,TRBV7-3,CASSPDRPEVSGANVLTF,TGTGCCAGCAGCCCCGACCGGCCAGAGGTCTCTGGGGCCAACGTCCTGACTTTC
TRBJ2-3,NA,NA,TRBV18,CASSPLSADTQYF,TGTGCCAGCTCACCACTCTCAGCAGATACGCAGTATTTT
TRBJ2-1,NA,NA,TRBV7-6,CASSSNLANEQFF,TGTGCCAGCAGCTCGAACCTAGCAAATGAGCAGTTCTTC
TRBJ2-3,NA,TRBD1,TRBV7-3,CASSSRPPGTGVTDTQYF,TGTGCCAGCAGCTCCCGCCCCCCCGGGACAGGGGTGACAGATACGCAGTATTTT
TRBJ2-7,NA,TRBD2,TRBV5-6,CASSLGGLAAYEQYF,TGTGCCAGCAGCTTGGGGGGACTAGCGGCCTACGAGCAGTACTTC
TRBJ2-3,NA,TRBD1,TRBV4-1,CASSQEVPGTGGRDTQYF,TGCGCCAGCAGCCAAGAAGTTCCCGGGACAGGGGGAAGAGATACGCAGTATTTT
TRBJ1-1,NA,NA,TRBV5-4,CASSLAGLAEAFF,TGTGCCAGCAGCCTTGCAGGGCTGGCTGAAGCTTTCTTT
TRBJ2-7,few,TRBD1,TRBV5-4,CASSDRDRARAREQYF,TGTGCCAGCAGCGACCGGGACAGGGCCAGGGCTCGCGAGCAGTACTTC
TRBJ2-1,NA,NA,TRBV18,CASSPLGSSYNEQFF,TGTGCCAGCTCACCACTGGGGAGCTCCTACAATGAGCAGTTCTTC
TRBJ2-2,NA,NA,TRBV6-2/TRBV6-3,CASSRDWNTGELFF,TGTGCCAGCAGTCGGGACTGGAACACCGGGGAGCTGTTTTTT
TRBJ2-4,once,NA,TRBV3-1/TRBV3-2,CASSQDMSRNQYF,TGTGCCAGCAGCCAAGATATGAGCAGGAATCAGTACTTC
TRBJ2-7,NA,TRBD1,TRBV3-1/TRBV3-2,CASRGTGEQYF,TGTGCCAGCAGGGGGACAGGCGAGCAGTACTTC
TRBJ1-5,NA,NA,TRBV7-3,CASSFSSNQPQHF,TGTGCCAGCAGCTTCTCGAGCAATCAGCCCCAGCATTTT
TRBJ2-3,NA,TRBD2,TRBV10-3,CAIRAGTPYTDTQYF,TGTGCCATCAGAGCGGGGACCCCTTACACAGATACGCAGTATTTT
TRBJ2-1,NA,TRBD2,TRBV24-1,CATSDGSGSYPYNEQFF,TGTGCCACCAGTGACGGTAGCGGGAGTTACCCCTACAATGAGCAGTTCTTC
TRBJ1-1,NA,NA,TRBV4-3,CASSQDAGTLNTEAFF,TGCGCCAGCAGCCAAGACGCCGGGACATTGAACACTGAAGCTTTCTTT
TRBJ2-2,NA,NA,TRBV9,CASSIGTSSSGELFF,TGTGCCAGCAGCATCGGGACTTCTTCGTCCGGGGAGCTGTTTTTT
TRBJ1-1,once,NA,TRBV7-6,CASSSQQLTEAFF,TGTGCCAGCAGCTCACAACAGCTAACTGAAGCTTTCTTT